The next 12 T cell receptor beta chains were all read from a single sample in a study of monozygotic twins with cystic fibrosis. Method: immunoSEQ multiplex PCR; TCRdb's copy keeps in-frame clones and lacks some. This sample has just over 35,000 clones, with just over 90% found just once. Sequenced material: blood. The receptors here all came from a boy aged 2 to 10 with cystic fibrosis.

The V call is TRBV6-6, the J call TRBJ2-2; 12 positions agree with TRBD1. The J segment lost 3 bases and the V segment lost 6 bases, leaving 2 bases of the junction unmatched. Germline CDR1 reads MNHNY; CDR2 reads SVGAGI (reference sequence). The CDR3 has 15 amino acids. The CDR3 sequence is CASRGQGAHTGELFF. The CDR3 DNA reads as TGTGCCAGCAGGGGACAGGGGGCCCACACCGGGGAGCTGTTTTTT.

V usage is TRBV14 and J usage is TRBJ2-1; 9 positions agree with TRBD2. The CDR3 spans 16 residues. The junction had 9 bases not matched to a gene; V was cut back by 6 bases and J by 3 bases. Germline V CDR1 and CDR2: SGHDN, FVKESK. The CDR3 region is CASSPPLSGGYNEQFF. The CDR3 coding sequence is TGTGCCAGCAGTCCCCCCCTTAGCGGGGGCTACAATGAGCAGTTCTTC.

This clone was detected once. V and J are TRBV6-5 and TRBJ2-7, with 10 bases aligning to TRBD1. The germline V gene encodes CDR1 MNHEY and CDR2 SVGAGI. This CDR3 comprises 16 residues. The ends lost 4 bases at V and 6 bases at J; junction bases unmatched: 12. The CDR3 bases are TGTGCCAGCAGTTCTCGATCCGGGACAGGGGACTTCGAGCAGTACTTC. Translation: CASSSRSGTGDFEQYF.

Only a few counts were recorded for this clone. The chain carries TRBV27 and TRBJ1-5; D is ambiguous. Trimming cost V 0 bases and J 7 bases, with 7 bases left between them. Germline V CDR1 and CDR2: MNHEY, SMNVEV (reference sequence). CDR3 size: 13 residues. The CDR3: CASSLSDGQPQHF. The CDR3 DNA reads as TGTGCCAGCAGTTTATCGGACGGCCAGCCCCAGCATTTT.

The rearrangement joins TRBV18 to TRBJ1-6; D might be TRBD1 (6 bases). CDR3 size: 14 residues. Trimming took 4 bases from V and 9 from J, leaving 13 bases between them. Germline V gives CDR1 KGHSH, CDR2 LQKENI. Here the CDR3 DNA reads TGTGCCAGCTCACAACAGGGAAGTGGTTCACCCCTCCACTTT. Translated, it gives CASSQQGSGSPLHF.

The CDR3 protein is CASSLSVWGLAGGADTGELFF. The CDR3 DNA reads TGTGCCAGTAGCCTATCGGTGTGGGGACTAGCGGGGGGCGCGGACACCGGGGAGCTGTTTTTT. The chain carries TRBV19 and TRBJ2-2; 15 bases match TRBD2. The V gene end was trimmed by 6 bases and the J gene end by 3 bases; junction bases not matched to a gene: 17. The CDR3 loop spans 21 amino acids. Germline loops: CDR1 LNHDA, CDR2 SQIVND (reference sequence).

The gene calls are TRBV5-1 and TRBJ1-1; no definite D call. This CDR3 has 15 residues. Germline values: CDR1 SGHRS, CDR2 YFSETQ. The germline V and J ends were trimmed by 0 bases and 3 bases, with 12 bases remaining between them. The CDR3 is CASSLDGVGYTEAFF. In DNA form, the CDR3 reads TGCGCCAGCAGCTTGGACGGGGTAGGCTACACTGAAGCTTTCTTT.

The V and J genes are TRBV7-7 and TRBJ1-6; 7 nucleotides line up with TRBD1. J gave up 7 bases and V 4 bases, and 4 bases lay outside the gene matches. CDR3 length: 14 residues. Germline values: CDR1 SSHAT, CDR2 FNYEAQ (reference sequence). CDR3 DNA sequence: TGTGCCAGCAGCTCGGGGGGACAGAATTCACCCCTCCACTTT. Translated: CASSSGGQNSPLHF. Supplemented by reference TRBV7-7 and TRBJ1-6, the full variable domain reads GAGVSQSPRYKVTKRGQDVTLRCDPISSHATLYWYQQALGQGPEFLTYFNYEAQPDKSGLPSDRFSAERPEGSISTLTIQRTEQRDSAMYRCASSSGGQNSPLHFGNGTRLTVT.

This clone was seen once. The chain uses TRBV6-1 and TRBJ1-5; a possible D gene is TRBD1 (5 bases). V lost 2 bases to trimming and J lost 8 bases, with 16 bases between them. From germline, CDR1 is MNHNS and CDR2 SASEGT. The CDR3 totals 15 residues. The CDR3 bases are TGTGCCAGCAGTGAAAGTGGCTTGACCAGGGAGCCCCAGCATTTT. This encodes CASSESGLTREPQHF.

The count of this clone is one. The rearrangement joins TRBV4-3 to TRBJ1-3; weak D call: TRBD1 (5 bases). CDR1 LGHNA and CDR2 YSLEER come from the germline V gene. Trimming removed 0 bases at V and 3 bases at J, with 9 bases between. The CDR3 is 15 amino acids. CDR3: CASSQDAGFGNTIYF. The CDR3 nucleotides are TGCGCCAGCAGCCAAGACGCAGGGTTTGGAAACACCATATATTTT.

The rearrangement joins TRBV9 to TRBJ1-1; a weak D match, TRBD1 (5 bases). The length of the CDR3 is 17 residues. CDR1 and CDR2 (germline): SGDLS, YYNGEE. The V gene lost 0 bases and the J gene lost 8 bases, with 23 bases spanning the gap. In DNA form, the CDR3 reads TGTGCCAGCAGCGTAGGGCCTGGACACCGTTTGGAAGGGGAAGCTTTCTTT. Its protein product is CASSVGPGHRLEGEAFF.

The chain recombines TRBV5-6 with TRBJ1-6; a possible D gene is TRBD1 (5 bases). The CDR3 is made up of 15 amino acids. Trimming took 6 bases from V and 2 from J, leaving 12 bases between them. The germline V gene has CDR1 SGHDT and CDR2 YYEEEE. The DNA of the CDR3 is TGTGCCAGCACCAAACAGGTGCCCTATAATTCACCCCTCCACTTT. Translating gives CASTKQVPYNSPLHF.